This passage covers 7 T cell receptor beta chains from one sample sequenced in a study of T cells in localized non-small cell lung cancer. This table comes from immunoSEQ multiplex PCR, and its TCRdb copy is limited to in-frame clones, with some not included. The sample yields approximately 35,000 clones, 75% to 95% seen once. This material consisted of peripheral blood mononuclear cells, taken before any cancer treatment. These TCRs come from a female donor older than 55 with stage II lung adenocarcinoma.

The V gene is TRBV28, the J gene TRBJ1-1, with a tentative D call TRBD1 (5 bases). CDR3 length equals 15 residues. Germline V gives CDR1 MDHEN, CDR2 SYDVKM. Trimming took 7 bases from V and 0 from J, leaving 15 bases between them. CDR3 nucleotides: TGTGCCAGCATATGGGGGTGGGGGTTGAACACTGAAGCTTTCTTT. It codes for CASIWGWGLNTEAFF.

This clone was observed once. J is TRBJ2-5 and V is TRBV6-5; TRBD2 might be the D (5 bases). Near its end, the DNA agrees better with TRBJ2-7, so the J call may be wrong. The CDR3 is 16 amino acids. Germline V CDR1 and CDR2: MNHEY, SVGAGI. DNA of the CDR3: TGTGCCAGCAGTTACTCTCCGGGAAGGCCCTCCTACGAGCAGTACTTC. Protein: CASSYSPGRPSYEQYF.

The chain carries TRBV15 and TRBJ1-5; 7 bases fit TRBD1. The CDR3 is made up of 14 amino acids. J was trimmed by 6 bases and V by 5 bases; bases with no gene match: 7. CDR1 and CDR2 from the germline V gene are LNHNV and YYDKDF (reference sequence). Here the CDR3 DNA reads TGTGCCACCAGCGGACAGGCGCTTGGTCAGCCCCAGCATTTT. It translates to CATSGQALGQPQHF.

The V call is TRBV7-9, the J call TRBJ1-5; 9 bases align to TRBD1. The germline V gene has CDR1 SEHNR and CDR2 FQNEAQ (reference sequence). The CDR3 spans 15 residues. The V gene end was trimmed by 1 base and the J gene end by 7 bases; junction bases not matched to a gene: 5. CDR3 nucleotides: TGTGCCAGCAGCTTAGAGGGGGGACAGGGACAGCCCCAGCATTTT. This sequence encodes CASSLEGGQGQPQHF. Supplemented by reference TRBV7-9 and TRBJ1-5, the full variable domain reads DTGVSQNPRHKITKRGQNVTFRCDPISEHNRLYWYRQTLGQGPEFLTYFQNEAQLEKSRLLSDRFSAERPKGSFSTLEIQRTEQGDSAMYLCASSLEGGQGQPQHFGDGTRLSIL.

This chain uses TRBV7-3 with TRBJ2-1; D unclear. The germline gives CDR1 SGHTA, CDR2 FQGTGA. The ends were cut back, 2 bases at V and 8 bases at J, with 13 bases in the middle. This CDR3 is built from 14 residues. The CDR3 bases are TGTGCCAGCAGCTTAGATGCAGGCAGGTATGAGCAGTTCTTC. Translation gives CASSLDAGRYEQFF.

V is TRBV2 and J is TRBJ2-6; a possible D gene is TRBD1 (5 bases). Per germline, CDR1 SNHLY and CDR2 FYNNEI. The CDR3 is 15 amino acids. V was trimmed by 8 bases and J by 0 bases, leaving 11 bases between them. The CDR3 DNA is TGTGCCAGCGGCGACAGTTCCTCTGGGGCCAACGTCCTGACTTTC. It translates to CASGDSSSGANVLTF.

The chain employs TRBV19 and TRBJ1-1, with TRBD1 as a possible D gene (6 bases). CDR1 and CDR2 (germline): LNHDA, SQIVND (reference sequence). V was trimmed by 5 bases and J by 0 bases, leaving 19 bases between them. The CDR3 totals 17 residues. The DNA of the CDR3 is TGTGCCAGTAGTGCCTCAGGAAGGGGGTTGGTGAACACTGAAGCTTTCTTT. It is translated as CASSASGRGLVNTEAFF.